The next 7 T cell receptor beta chains were all read from a single sample in a study of cytomegalovirus exposure and HLA in healthy donors. Primers included in the PCR were 60 Vbeta and 13 Jbeta primers. The table came from immunoSEQ multiplex PCR; TCRdb's copy has only in-frame clones and leaves some out. The sample comprises around 150,000 clones, around 88% of which are singletons, and just under 2% rests with the top ten. Sequences were obtained from PBMCs. Receptor source: a woman aged 18 to 35 in good health and CMV-seronegative.

CDR3 loop: CSAREGLEAFF. CDR3 sequence (DNA): TGCAGTGCTAGAGAGGGGCTGGAAGCTTTCTTT. The chain carries TRBV20-1 and TRBJ1-1; D might be TRBD1 (5 bases). The CDR3 length is 11 residues. Trimming shortened V by 0 bases and J by 8 bases, and 7 bases separated the two germline ends. Per the germline V gene, CDR1 is DFQATT and CDR2 is SNEGSKA (reference sequence).

This clone was recorded only once. The J gene is TRBJ2-7, the V gene TRBV28; 7 positions match TRBD1. The CDR3 is 14 residues long. From germline, CDR1 is MDHEN and CDR2 SYDVKM. The ends lost 8 bases at V and 2 bases at J; junction bases unmatched: 9. The CDR3 DNA reads TGTGCCAGCGGGGGACAGCCGAACGCCTACGAGCAGTACTTC. Residues: CASGGQPNAYEQYF.

This clone was observed a few times. The chain is built from TRBV20-1 and TRBJ2-1; D might be TRBD1 (6 bases). This CDR3 is built from 11 residues. Germline V gene lookup returns CDR1 DFQATT and CDR2 SNEGSKA (reference sequence). V was clipped by 1 base and J by 12 bases, with 10 bases between them. The CDR3: CSARVQGLQFF. The CDR3 region has the DNA TGCAGTGCTAGAGTCCAGGGGTTGCAGTTCTTC.

J is TRBJ2-5 and V is TRBV18, with 11 bases identical to TRBD2. Trimming took 3 bases from V and 0 from J; bases not matched to a gene: 3. Germline CDR1 is KGHSH and CDR2 is LQKENI. This CDR3 has 16 residues. The CDR3 DNA reads TGTGCCAGCTCACCCCGACTAGCGGGACACCAAGAGACCCAGTACTTC. Its translation is CASSPRLAGHQETQYF. Complete variable domain (other parts from reference TRBV18 and TRBJ2-5): NAGVMQNPRHLVRRRGQEARLRCSPMKGHSHVYWYRQLPEEGLKFMVYLQKENIIDESGMPKERFSAEFPKEGPSILRIQQVVRGDSAAYFCASSPRLAGHQETQYFGPGTRLLVL.

The chain has TRBV27 and TRBJ1-1; 8 nucleotides match TRBD1. The length of the CDR3 is 17 residues. The germline gives CDR1 MNHEY, CDR2 SMNVEV (reference sequence). V trimming: 2 bases; J trimming: 4 bases; junction bases outside the gene matches: 12. CDR3 residues: CASSLDPWTGSFTEAFF. As DNA, the CDR3 is TGTGCCAGCAGTTTAGACCCTTGGACAGGGTCGTTCACTGAAGCTTTCTTT.

The rearrangement joins TRBV6-4 to TRBJ1-2, with TRBD1 matching 7 bases. The length of the CDR3 is 13 residues. V was pared by 5 bases and J by 2 bases, with 2 bases of the junction left unmatched. Germline CDR1 reads MRHNA; CDR2 reads SNTAGT. CDR3 bases: TGTGCCAGCAGTCCGGGACAGAACTATGGCTACACCTTC. Translating gives CASSPGQNYGYTF.

This clone appeared a single time. CDR3 protein: CASSPGGPLNEQFF. CDR3 bases: TGTGCCAGCAGCCCCGGGGGGCCCCTCAATGAGCAGTTCTTC. V gene TRBV7-2 combines with J gene TRBJ2-1, with a tentative D call TRBD2 (7 bases). The CDR3 has 14 amino acids. Germline CDR1 SGHTA, CDR2 FQGNSA. Trimming removed 5 bases at V and 6 bases at J, with 14 bases between.